These 20 T cell receptor beta chains came from one sample sequenced in a study of CD8+ T cells in alopecia areata. Extracted from the samples, RNA was reverse transcribed into cDNA to serve as the sequencing template. TCRdb keeps only in-frame clones here, not all; method: immunoSEQ multiplex PCR. The sample carries about 140,000 clones, approximately 50% recorded once. The specimen comprised CD4+ T cells sorted from blood, sampled at week 0. The receptors come from a human donor with alopecia areata.

V usage is TRBV7-2 and J usage is TRBJ2-2; the D is unclear. V was trimmed by 6 bases and J by 9 bases, leaving 11 bases between them. CDR1 and CDR2 (germline): SGHTA, FQGNSA. The CDR3 covers 12 residues. The CDR3 reads CASRFGARELFF. The CDR3 DNA reads TGTGCCAGCAGGTTTGGAGCTAGGGAGCTGTTTTTT.

V usage is TRBV30 and J usage is TRBJ1-4, with TRBD1 matching over 7 bases. Germline V gene sequence: CDR1 GTSNPN, CDR2 SVGIG (reference sequence). The V and J ends lost 3 bases and 5 bases, in that order; junction bases with no gene match: 9. The CDR3 consists of 15 residues. The CDR3 DNA reads TGTGCCTGGAGGATCCCCGGGACAGCAAATGAAAAACTGTTTTTT. Encoded protein: CAWRIPGTANEKLFF.

On this clone: Sequence at one end of the junction differs from germline and may be a read error. The CDR3 here is CSVHPGQSLVF. For the CDR3, the DNA is TGCAGCGTCCACCCGGGACAGTCGCTAGTCTTC. The chain joins TRBV29-1 to TRBJ2-1; 7 nucleotides align to TRBD1. CDR3 length equals 11 residues. Germline V CDR1 and CDR2: SQVTM, ANQGSEA.

This chain connects TRBV14 to TRBJ1-2, with D unclear. This CDR3 is built from 12 residues. The germline gives CDR1 SGHDN, CDR2 FVKESK. V dropped 4 bases and J dropped 2 bases, with 5 bases sitting between them. The CDR3 here is CASSPGNYGYTF. The CDR3 coding sequence is TGTGCCAGCAGCCCGGGAAACTATGGCTACACCTTC.

The table lists this clone with a few counts. V and J are TRBV7-9 and TRBJ1-4; tentatively, D is TRBD1 (5 bases). CDR1 SEHNR and CDR2 FQNEAQ come from the germline V gene (reference sequence). This CDR3 spans 13 amino acids. V shed 5 bases and J shed 8 bases, with 12 bases lying between them. The CDR3 loop is CASSPRGSEKLFF. CDR3 DNA: TGTGCCAGCAGCCCCCGGGGCAGCGAAAAACTGTTTTTT.

The chain uses TRBV5-1 and TRBJ2-5; 9 bases align to TRBD1. This CDR3 is built from 13 residues. The J segment lost 5 bases and the V segment lost 4 bases, leaving 3 bases of the junction unmatched. The V gene's germline CDR1 is SGHRS and CDR2 YFSETQ. The CDR3 nucleotides read TGCGCCAGCAGCCACAGGGGGCGGGAGACCCAGTACTTC. It specifies CASSHRGRETQYF.

There are a few counts of this clone. V and J are TRBV19 and TRBJ2-1; D not certain. The length of the CDR3 is 13 residues. Germline CDR1 and CDR2: LNHDA and SQIVND (reference sequence). Deletions cut 5 bases from V and 15 bases from J, with 20 bases between. The CDR3 DNA sequence: TGTGCCAGTAGTCTTAGATACCGCCCCAGTCGGTTCTTC. It specifies CASSLRYRPSRFF.

The chain links TRBV29-1 to TRBJ1-4; unclear D gene. Germline V gene sequence: CDR1 SQVTM, CDR2 ANQGSEA. V was pared by 6 bases and J by 10 bases, with 18 bases between. There are 13 residues in the CDR3. CDR3 sequence reads: CSVKEDPLGKLFF. The CDR3 DNA sequence: TGCAGCGTCAAGGAGGATCCGTTGGGAAAACTGTTTTTT.

The rearrangement joins TRBV6-5 to TRBJ2-7; D is uncertain. This CDR3 comprises 11 residues. Germline assignment: CDR1 MNHEY and CDR2 SVGAGI. V gave up 5 bases and J gave up 4 bases, with 6 bases separating them. The CDR3 sequence is CASSNQYEQYF. The CDR3 DNA sequence: TGTGCCAGCAGTAACCAATACGAGCAGTACTTC.

The chain uses TRBV7-2 and TRBJ1-2, with 7 bases lining up with TRBD1. Germline loops: CDR1 SGHTA, CDR2 FQGNSA. CDR3 length: 15 amino acids. The V segment lost 1 base and the J segment 4 bases; nucleotides outside the gene matches: 6. The CDR3 region has the DNA TGTGCCAGCAGCTTAGTGGGAGGGGGCAGCTATGGCTACACCTTC. It codes for CASSLVGGGSYGYTF.

The chain uses TRBV10-3 and TRBJ1-2; TRBD1 matches 9 bases. CDR1 ENHRY and CDR2 SYGVKD come from the germline V gene. The junction had 13 bases not matched to a gene; V was cut back by 10 bases and J by 7 bases. This CDR3 comprises 14 residues. The CDR3 DNA sequence: TGTGCCACCACCCGCACAGGGGGCTTGGCTGGCTACACCTTC. Translation gives CATTRTGGLAGYTF.

The chain carries TRBV29-1 and TRBJ2-2; TRBD1 matches 8 bases. This CDR3 region has 13 residues. Per the germline V gene, CDR1 is SQVTM and CDR2 is ANQGSEA. V lost 8 bases and J lost 5; bases outside the gene matches: 7. The CDR3 protein is CSLRTGRTGELFF. In DNA form, the CDR3 reads TGCAGCCTCCGGACAGGGAGGACCGGGGAGCTGTTTTTT.

The chain uses TRBV6-6 and TRBJ2-7; a weak D match, TRBD2 (8 bases). The CDR3 contains 13 residues. Trimming cost V 8 bases and J 6 bases, with 17 bases left between them. Looked up from germline, CDR1 is MNHNY and CDR2 is SVGAGI (reference sequence). The CDR3 DNA reads as TGTGCCAGCCGGGAGGGACAGTTTTTCGAGCAGTACTTC. Its translation is CASREGQFFEQYF.

The chain combines TRBV20-1 with TRBJ2-5; D ambiguous. The CDR3 covers 11 residues. Germline V lookup: CDR1 DFQATT, CDR2 SNEGSKA (reference sequence). The CDR3, as DNA: TGCAGCGTTTTAGGGAAAGAGACCCAGTACTTC. It specifies CSVLGKETQYF.

The chain couples TRBV19 to TRBJ1-5; D call uncertain. The CDR3 length is 15 residues. CDR1 LNHDA and CDR2 SQIVND come from the germline V gene (reference sequence). V was clipped by 10 bases and J by 0 bases, with 16 bases between them. In nucleotides, the CDR3 is TGTGCCACTCATCGCGGGAGCTATAGCAATCAGCCCCAGCATTTT. Translation: CATHRGSYSNQPQHF.

The chain recombines TRBV5-5 with TRBJ1-5, with D uncertain. The length of the CDR3 is 15 residues. Trimming removed 0 bases at V and 1 base at J, with 8 bases between. Germline CDR1 and CDR2: SGHKS and YYEKEE (reference sequence). This CDR3 is CASSLGPGSNQPQHF. The DNA of the CDR3 is TGTGCCAGCAGCTTGGGTCCCGGGAGCAATCAGCCCCAGCATTTT.

The CDR3: CASSGVAAILTNTGELFF. DNA for the CDR3: TGTGCCAGCAGTGGTGTAGCGGCAATTTTAACGAACACCGGGGAGCTGTTTTTT. The chain carries TRBV6-1 and TRBJ2-2, with D possibly being TRBD2 (6 bases). Deletions cut 4 bases from V and 0 bases from J, with 18 bases between. This CDR3 is 18 amino acids long. CDR1 is MNHNS, CDR2 SASEGT, per germline.

V and J are TRBV7-2 and TRBJ2-5, with no clear D. The CDR3 totals 12 residues. CDR1 is SGHTA, CDR2 FQGNSA, per germline. The V end lost 4 bases, the J end lost 7 bases, and 10 bases lay between the germline ends. The CDR3 coding sequence is TGTGCCAGCAGCTCCCCGGTCGGGACCCAGTACTTC. This translates into CASSSPVGTQYF. The full variable domain, rest sourced from reference TRBV7-2 and TRBJ2-5, is GAGVSQSPSNKVTEKGKDVELRCDPISGHTALYWYRQSLGQGLEFLIYFQGNSAPDKSGLPSDRFSAERTGGSVSTLTIQRTQQEDSAVYLCASSSPVGTQYFGPGTRLLVL.

J is TRBJ2-5 and V is TRBV9; 11 bases align to TRBD1. The germline V gene encodes CDR1 SGDLS and CDR2 YYNGEE. After removal of 0 bases from V and 4 bases from J, the junction contained 11 bases not matched to a gene. This CDR3 has 18 residues. DNA for the CDR3: TGTGCCAGCAGCGTAGGAGTTAGGACAGGGGGCGCTTTAGAGACCCAGTACTTC. Protein: CASSVGVRTGGALETQYF.

This clone was counted only a few times. This chain joins TRBV5-1 and TRBJ1-2; D possibly corresponds to TRBD1 (5 bases). Looked up from germline, CDR1 is SGHRS and CDR2 is YFSETQ. V was shortened by 0 bases and J by 0 bases, with 9 bases between the two germline ends. The CDR3 is 15 residues long. DNA of the CDR3: TGCGCCAGCAGCTTGGTGGCAGGGACTAACTATGGCTACACCTTC. It is translated as CASSLVAGTNYGYTF.